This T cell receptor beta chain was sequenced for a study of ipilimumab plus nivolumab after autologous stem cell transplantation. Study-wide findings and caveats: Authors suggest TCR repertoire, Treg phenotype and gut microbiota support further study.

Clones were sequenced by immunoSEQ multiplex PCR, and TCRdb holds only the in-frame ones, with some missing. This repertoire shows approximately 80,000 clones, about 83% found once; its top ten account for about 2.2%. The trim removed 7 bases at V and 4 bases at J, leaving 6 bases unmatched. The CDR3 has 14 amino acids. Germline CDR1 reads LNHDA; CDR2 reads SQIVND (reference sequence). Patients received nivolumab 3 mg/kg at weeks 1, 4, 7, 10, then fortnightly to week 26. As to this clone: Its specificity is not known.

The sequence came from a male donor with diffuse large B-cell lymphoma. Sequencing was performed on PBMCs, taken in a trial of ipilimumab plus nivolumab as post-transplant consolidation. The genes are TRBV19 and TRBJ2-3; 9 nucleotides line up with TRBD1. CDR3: CASTGQGSADTQYF. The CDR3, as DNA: TGTGCCAGTACTGGACAGGGGAGCGCAGATACGCAGTATTTT.